The rows below give T cell receptor beta chains drawn from one sample of a study of neurological immune-mediated disorders. TCRdb independently ran MiXCR on the 5' RACE reads; one entry per CDR3 protein. The sample shows under 65,000 distinct CDR3 sequences, about 25% of them seen only once. Material: PBMCs. These receptors all come from a man aged 55-75 years with HTLV-1-associated myelopathy (HAM/TSP). CDR3s include the opening cysteine and the closing phenylalanine or tryptophan. D genes are given only for firm matches. Size values are once, few and many counts, or a class for expanded clones, and some rows have none.

TRBJ1-2 TRBV5-1 NA many CASSLARGEDGYTF TGCGCCAGCAGCTTGGCACGAGGGGAGGATGGCTACACCTTC
TRBJ1-2 TRBV5-1 TRBD1 many CASSLLTGDGYTF TGCGCCAGCAGCTTGTTAACAGGGGATGGCTACACCTTC
TRBJ2-3 TRBV20-1 NA NA CSAPVGRVTDTQYF TGCAGTGCCCCGGTCGGGCGGGTGACAGATACGCAGTATTTT
TRBJ2-1 TRBV9 NA NA CASSVAGVSSYNEQFF TGTGCCAGCAGCGTAGCGGGAGTTAGCTCCTACAATGAGCAGTTCTTC
TRBJ2-2 TRBV10-3 NA NA CVITGTPNTGELIF TGTGTCATCACGGGGACACCGAACACCGGGGAGCTGATTTTT
TRBJ1-2 TRBV7-3 TRBD1 many CASSLTRQGSYTF TGTGCCAGCAGCTTAACGCGACAGGGGAGCTACACCTTC
TRBJ2-1 TRBV5-5 NA many CASSPWASNEQFF TGTGCCAGCAGCCCGTGGGCCAGCAATGAGCAGTTCTTC
TRBJ2-7 TRBV20-1 NA many CSARQARKGEQYF TGCAGTGCTAGACAAGCGAGAAAGGGCGAGCAGTACTTC
TRBJ1-2 TRBV27 TRBD1 many CASSSGTGVDGYTF TGTGCCAGCAGTTCCGGGACAGGGGTCGATGGCTACACCTTC
TRBJ1-2 TRBV29-1 NA many CSVEVPYYGYTF TGCAGCGTTGAAGTCCCGTACTATGGCTACACCTTC
TRBJ1-1 TRBV18 TRBD1 many CASSRTGDNGAFF TGTGCCAGCTCAAGGACAGGGGACAACGGAGCTTTCTTT
TRBJ2-3 TRBV18 NA few CASSSYTDTQYF TGTGCCAGCTCATCCTACACAGATACGCAGTATTTT
TRBJ2-7 TRBV5-1 NA many CASSQQDTTEQYF TGCGCCAGCAGCCAACAGGACACCACCGAGCAGTACTTC
TRBJ2-7 TRBV14 NA few CASSQWISYEQYF TGTGCCAGCAGCCAATGGATCTCCTACGAGCAGTACTTC
TRBJ2-1 TRBV28 NA NA CASSLLTDNEQFF TGTGCCAGCAGTTTATTAACAGACAATGAGCAGTTCTTC
TRBJ1-1 TRBV5-4 TRBD1 many CASSARDRGLVAFF TGTGCCAGCAGCGCCCGGGACAGGGGGCTGGTGGCTTTCTTT
TRBJ1-5 TRBV2 TRBD1 few CASSSGTGGTFNQPQHF TGTGCCAGCAGTTCCGGGACAGGGGGGACATTCAATCAGCCCCAGCATTTT
TRBJ2-1 TRBV2 NA NA CASSVGIADWGEQFF TGTGCCAGCAGCGTTGGGATAGCGGATTGGGGTGAGCAGTTCTTC
TRBJ1-6 TRBV5-6 NA many CASSLQWRSPLHF TGTGCCAGCAGCCTACAGTGGCGGTCACCCCTCCACTTT
TRBJ1-5 TRBV7-9 NA many CASSMGWSQPQHF TGTGCCAGCAGCATGGGATGGAGTCAGCCCCAGCATTTT
TRBJ1-5 TRBV7-3 NA many CASWGGRADFGQPQHF TGTGCCAGCTGGGGAGGCAGGGCCGATTTCGGTCAGCCCCAGCATTTT
TRBJ2-5 TRBV29-1 NA many CSVESQETQYF TGCAGCGTCGAAAGCCAAGAGACCCAGTACTTC
TRBJ2-2 TRBV10-3 NA many CAISERRYTGELFF TGTGCCATCAGTGAGAGGCGGTACACCGGGGAGCTGTTTTTT
TRBJ1-4 TRBV6-2/TRBV6-3 TRBD1 many CASSAGQGATNEKLFF TGTGCCAGCAGTGCCGGCCAGGGGGCAACTAATGAAAAACTGTTTTTT
TRBJ2-5 TRBV12-5 TRBD2 many CASGPSAGAVYF TGTGCTAGTGGCCCCTCTGCGGGAGCCGTCTACTTC
TRBJ2-7 TRBV5-6 NA many CASSKQGRTNEQYF TGTGCCAGCAGTAAACAGGGAAGGACGAACGAGCAGTACTTC
TRBJ1-1 TRBV19 NA many CASSIPGEPGTEAFF TGTGCCAGTAGTATCCCGGGGGAGCCCGGCACTGAAGCTTTCTTT
TRBJ1-2 TRBV9 NA NA CVSSVEGLGHGYTF TGTGTCAGCAGCGTAGAAGGGCTGGGCCATGGCTACACCTTC
TRBJ2-7 TRBV7-9 TRBD1 many CASSLGDGQGKLLQYF TGTGCCAGCAGCTTAGGGGACGGACAGGGGAAGTTGTTGCAGTACTTC
TRBJ1-1 TRBV5-1 NA NA CASSPTGTTEAFF TGCGCCAGCAGCCCGACAGGAACCACTGAAGCTTTCTTT
TRBJ1-1 TRBV5-1 NA many CASSLGGAEGNTEAFF TGCGCCAGCAGCCTCGGCGGGGCGGAAGGAAACACTGAAGCTTTCTTT
TRBJ2-1 TRBV20-1 NA many CSARDPSSSDLEQFF TGCAGTGCTAGAGATCCATCCTCCTCTGACTTGGAGCAGTTCTTC
TRBJ2-3 TRBV29-1 TRBD1 many CSGWTGIADTQYF TGCAGCGGGTGGACAGGGATCGCAGATACGCAGTATTTT
TRBJ2-1 TRBV5-5 NA many CASSLVPSYRSYNEQFF TGTGCCAGCAGCTTGGTCCCCTCCTACCGCTCCTACAATGAGCAGTTCTTC
TRBJ2-1 TRBV5-1 TRBD2 NA CASSLLAGDLEQFF TGCGCCAGCAGCTTACTAGCGGGAGACCTTGAGCAGTTCTTC
TRBJ2-7 TRBV7-8 TRBD2 NA CASSSAPGTSGRTYEQYF TGTGCCAGCAGCTCAGCCCCCGGGACTAGCGGGAGAACCTACGAGCAGTACTTC
TRBJ1-1 TRBV20-1 NA NA CSARDPPSTEAFF TGCAGTGCTAGAGATCCCCCCAGCACTGAAGCTTTCTTT
TRBJ1-1 TRBV7-9 NA many CASSDGERLNTEAFF TGTGCCAGCAGCGACGGAGAGAGGTTGAACACTGAAGCTTTCTTT
TRBJ2-5 TRBV7-8 TRBD2 many CASSSGALAGVPQYF TGTGCCAGCAGCTCCGGGGCACTAGCGGGAGTCCCCCAGTACTTC
TRBJ2-7 TRBV20-1 NA NA CSARVGQEYYEQYF TGCAGTGCTAGAGTTGGTCAGGAGTACTACGAGCAGTACTTC
TRBJ2-1 TRBV5-6 TRBD2 many CASSFLKRGLVEQFF TGTGCCAGCAGCTTCCTAAAGCGGGGGTTGGTTGAGCAGTTCTTC
TRBJ2-7 TRBV5-1 NA many CASSLGQGQSDEQYF TGCGCCAGCAGCTTGGGCCAAGGACAATCGGACGAGCAGTACTTC
TRBJ2-1 TRBV4-1 TRBD2 few CASSPQGLAGVNEQFF TGCGCCAGCAGCCCGCAAGGACTAGCGGGAGTGAATGAGCAGTTCTTC
TRBJ1-1 TRBV25-1 NA many CASSEPQTSEAFF TGTGCCAGCAGTGAACCACAAACTTCCGAAGCTTTCTTT
TRBJ2-7 TRBV3-1 NA many CASSQAGRAYEQYF TGTGCCAGCAGCCAAGCGGGCCGGGCCTACGAGCAGTACTTC
TRBJ1-4 TRBV10-3 NA many CAISAMGEKLFF TGTGCCATCAGTGCAATGGGTGAAAAACTGTTTTTT
TRBJ2-5 TRBV5-1 TRBD1 NA CASSFFQGAGETQYF TGCGCCAGCAGCTTCTTTCAGGGGGCAGGGGAGACCCAGTACTTC
TRBJ2-7 TRBV5-1 NA many CASSLPQQGSNEQYF TGCGCCAGCAGCTTGCCCCAGCAGGGTAGCAACGAGCAGTACTTC
TRBJ2-7 TRBV4-1 TRBD1 many CASSQSETGSYEQYF TGCGCCAGCAGCCAGTCAGAGACAGGGTCCTACGAGCAGTACTTC
TRBJ2-1 TRBV9 TRBD1 many CASSALGGQGYNEQFF TGTGCCAGCAGCGCCCTCGGGGGACAGGGATACAATGAGCAGTTCTTC
TRBJ2-1 TRBV10-3 TRBD1 NA CASRPGQRDGEQFF TGTGCCTCCAGACCGGGACAGAGGGATGGTGAGCAGTTCTTC
TRBJ2-1 TRBV5-1 TRBD2 many CASSLGSSGTSNEQFF TGCGCCAGCAGCTTGGGTTCTAGCGGGACTTCCAATGAGCAGTTCTTC